The 10 T cell receptor beta chains in this list originate from one sample, sequenced in a study of blood T cell repertoires in COVID-19. Assay used: immunoSEQ multiplex PCR; TCRdb lists only in-frame clones, some missing. The sample holds about 160,000 clones, over 90% seen once. Sequencing was carried out using peripheral blood. All receptors come from a man over 45 with acute or convalescent COVID-19.

V and J are TRBV27 and TRBJ1-6; 7 nucleotides align to TRBD1. The CDR3 has 16 residues. V trimming: 2 bases; J trimming: 7 bases; junction bases outside the gene matches: 8. The germline V gene has CDR1 MNHEY and CDR2 SMNVEV (reference sequence). CDR3 in amino acids: CASSLESGQQNSPLHF. The CDR3 DNA is TGTGCCAGCAGTTTAGAATCGGGACAGCAAAATTCACCCCTCCACTTT.

The rearrangement uses TRBV16 and TRBJ2-5; D may be TRBD1 (6 bases). This CDR3 has 16 residues. Looked up from germline, CDR1 is KGHSY and CDR2 is FQNENV. Trimming stripped 3 bases from V and 2 bases from J, with 16 bases between. The CDR3 DNA reads as TGTGCCAGCAGCCACCGGGGCCCCAGGGGACAAGAGACCCAGTACTTC. This translates into CASSHRGPRGQETQYF.

V and J are TRBV5-1 and TRBJ2-7, with 7 bases matching TRBD2. The CDR3 is 17 residues long. From germline, CDR1 is SGHRS and CDR2 YFSETQ. Trimming at V came to 0 bases and at J to 3 bases, leaving 12 bases not matched to a gene. CDR3 DNA: TGCGCCAGCAGCTTGGGGCAGGAAGGGAGGGTACTCTACGAGCAGTACTTC. Amino acid sequence: CASSLGQEGRVLYEQYF.

This clone was seen just once. This chain uses TRBV30 with TRBJ2-7, with 7 positions matching TRBD2. The V gene end was trimmed by 1 base and the J gene end by 3 bases; junction bases not matched to a gene: 3. Germline CDR1 and CDR2: GTSNPN and SVGIG (reference sequence). This CDR3 contains 13 residues. CDR3 DNA: TGTGCCTGGAGTGCGGGGGGAGGCTACGAGCAGTACTTC. Amino acids: CAWSAGGGYEQYF.

This chain connects TRBV9 to TRBJ2-1, with TRBD1 matching 8 bases. The CDR3 is made up of 15 amino acids. The junction had 9 bases not matched to a gene; V was cut back by 0 bases and J by 10 bases. Germline CDR1 reads SGDLS; CDR2 reads YYNGEE. The CDR3 DNA sequence: TGTGCCAGCAGCGTAGTACAGGGGGTTCTACCCGAGCAGTTCTTC. It codes for CASSVVQGVLPEQFF.

This chain connects TRBV5-1 to TRBJ1-1, with a possible D match to TRBD1 (5 bases). This CDR3 contains 14 residues. With 1 base removed from V and 4 bases from J, the gap between germline ends came to 11 bases. Germline-derived CDR1 and CDR2 are SGHRS and YFSETQ. The CDR3 DNA sequence: TGCGCCAGCAGCTTGACAGGCGACGGCACTGAAGCTTTCTTT. Its protein is CASSLTGDGTEAFF.

The table lists this clone with a count of one. The V and J genes are TRBV19 and TRBJ1-1, with a weak D call TRBD1 (5 bases). Trimming removed 10 bases from V and 3 bases from J, with 15 bases in between. In germline, CDR1 is LNHDA, CDR2 SQIVND (reference sequence). There are 13 residues in the CDR3. CDR3 in amino acids: CAIKAGRDTEAFF. The CDR3 DNA reads as TGTGCCATCAAAGCAGGGAGGGACACTGAAGCTTTCTTT. Full variable domain (remainder filled in from reference TRBV19 and TRBJ1-1): DGGITQSPKYLFRKEGQNVTLSCEQNLNHDAMYWYRQDPGQGLRLIYYSQIVNDFQKGDIAEGYSVSREKKESFPLTVTSAQKNPTAFYLCAIKAGRDTEAFFGQGTRLTVV.

CDR3: CASSLGQHTGELFF. CDR3 in DNA: TGTGCCAGCAGCTTAGGGCAACACACCGGGGAGCTGTTTTTT. J is TRBJ2-2 and V is TRBV7-7; D unresolved. The CDR3 consists of 14 residues. Germline V gene sequence: CDR1 SSHAT, CDR2 FNYEAQ (reference sequence). V lost 1 base to trimming and J lost 3 bases, with 6 bases between them.

The CDR3 DNA sequence: TGTGCCAGCAGCTTTGTGTACGGGGGCCAAGAGACCCAGTACTTC. As protein: CASSFVYGGQETQYF. V is TRBV5-6 and J is TRBJ2-5; a weak D match, TRBD2 (6 bases). The germline CDR1 and CDR2 sequences are SGHDT and YYEEEE. The V end lost 2 bases, the J end lost 1 base, and 12 bases lay between the germline ends. CDR3 length equals 15 residues.

The genes are TRBV20-1 and TRBJ2-7; perhaps TRBD1 as D (6 bases). Trimming removed 6 bases at V and 6 bases at J, with 12 bases between. Germline loops: CDR1 DFQATT, CDR2 SNEGSKA (reference sequence). This CDR3 has 11 amino acids. The CDR3 sequence is CSAIWGLEQYF. CDR3 nucleotide sequence: TGCAGTGCCATTTGGGGGCTCGAGCAGTACTTC.